Sequencing of this T cell receptor beta chain was carried out in a study of blood T cell repertoires in COVID-19 (dated by TCRdb to 2019 to 2021). Regarding the study in general: ImmuneRACE Cohort 3 recovered participants were defined by two consecutive negative NP/OP PCR tests, healthcare professional clearance, or symptom resolution. The prospective study material was composed of cDNA or gDNA derived from T cells, B-cell-depleted T cells, or PBMCs. The repertoires were released in a freely available public database intended as a resource for research on the immune response to SARS-CoV-2. Sample metadata almost always included a de-identified subject ID, COVID-19 status, age in years and sex. Deeply sampled blood TCRbeta repertoires from subjects exposed to, actively infected with, or recovered from COVID-19 were included in the dataset. Samples were obtained from the ongoing ImmuneRACE study (first 160 participants) and from over 1,000 subjects provided by 6 global collaborators. Samples from collaborators originated in the United States, Italy and Spain and spanned both the acute and convalescent phases of COVID-19. Where available, HLA class I and class II types were obtained from metadata supplied by the sample provider rather than from assay-based typing. What the study reported, not specific to this receptor: How much clinical and demographic metadata was included differed by source and by participant, and the metadata was provided uncurated.

Concerning this clone itself: No antigen is known for it. The sample holds no much larger clone one base away, and base qualities are not on file.

TCRbeta CDR3 regions were amplified from genomic DNA using the immunoSEQ Assay, a bias-controlled multiplex PCR. The source study handled its data this way. Within the assay, amplification of reference gene primers was used to estimate how many nucleated cells each sample contained. To quantify the absolute abundance of each unique TCRbeta CDR3 rearrangement, sequence reads were collapsed and filtered. For each sample, productive Simpson clonality was calculated as the square root of Simpson's diversity index over productive rearrangements. TCRdb retrieved this table from immuneACCESS and kept in-frame rearrangements only. Not all clones are present; in checked studies, unresolved V genes account for under half, and no reason is known for the remainder. The DNA gave D and trimming, while V, J and clone size come from that table. This sample lists over 150,000 clones; around 79% were detected once. In total, the top ten clones hold around 20% of the sample.

Looking up the germline V gene yields CDR1 MDHEN and CDR2 SYDVKM. Trimming accounts for 0 bases at V and 1 base at J, while the number of junction bases matched to no gene is 10. The CDR3 spans 19 residues, from the cysteine through the phenylalanine. Of all the DNA, just the CDR3 is kept, 57 bases in frame from base 1. Enrolling through a virtual design, the prospective study's participants ranged in age from roughly 18 to 90 years and lived across roughly 23 United States geographic areas. Cohort assignment in the prospective study relied on participant-reported clinical history from a screening survey and a study questionnaire. Each participant in the prospective study had whole blood, serum and a nasopharyngeal or oropharyngeal swab collected by mobile phlebotomists. Additional blood draws and questionnaires over an approximately two-month period could optionally be provided by prospective study participants. Prospective study blood samples were shipped either frozen or at room temperature before DNA extraction.

The specimen was PBMCs or T cells enriched from blood (not recorded which). The clonotype comes from a woman aged 65 to 85 in a cohort exposed to, infected with or recovered from COVID-19 (not recorded which). Rearrangement joined TRBV28 to TRBJ1-1; the junction holds 11 bases that match TRBD1. The CDR3 region has the sequence CASSLWRGTGGLTNTEAFF. The sequenced DNA: TGTGCCAGCAGTTTATGGCGGGGGACAGGGGGTTTAACGAACACTGAAGCTTTCTTT.